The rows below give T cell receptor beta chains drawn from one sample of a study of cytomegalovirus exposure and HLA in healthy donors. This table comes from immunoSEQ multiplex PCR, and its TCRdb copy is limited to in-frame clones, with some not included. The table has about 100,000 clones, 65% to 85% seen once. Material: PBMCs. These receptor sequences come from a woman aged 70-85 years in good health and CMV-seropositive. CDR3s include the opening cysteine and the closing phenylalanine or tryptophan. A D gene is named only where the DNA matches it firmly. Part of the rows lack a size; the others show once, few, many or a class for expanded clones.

TGTGCCAGCAGCAAAGTAGCGGGAAGGTCCTACAATGAGCAGTTCTTC,CASSKVAGRSYNEQFF,.,TRBJ2-1,.,TRBV21-1
TGTGCCAGCAGCCCTCTAACGGGGAACCCCTACTACGAGCAGTACTTC,CASSPLTGNPYYEQYF,.,TRBJ2-7,.,TRBV28
TGTGCCAGCAGCAAGTCCTGGGCAGGTCAACCCGAGACCCAGTACTTC,CASSKSWAGQPETQYF,.,TRBJ2-5,.,TRBV11-3
TGTGCCAGCAGCGTGGGCCCCACAAAAAGGAACACTGAAGCTTTCTTT,CASSVGPTKRNTEAFF,.,TRBJ1-1,.,TRBV5-5
TGTGCCAGCAGCGCGAGTCAGGGGGAAAGATCACCCCTCCACTTT,CASSASQGERSPLHF,.,TRBJ1-6,TRBD1,TRBV9
TGTGCCAGCAGCCGTAATGACAGGGGCAACGAGCAGTACTTC,CASSRNDRGNEQYF,.,TRBJ2-7,TRBD1,TRBV7-2
TGTGCCAGCAGCTTGCCCGGACAGGGGGCGGGGGCTTATGGCTACACCTTC,CASSLPGQGAGAYGYTF,.,TRBJ1-2,TRBD1,TRBV5-4
TGTGCCAGTAGTATGATAGCCGCTAACTATGGCTACACCTTC,CASSMIAANYGYTF,once,TRBJ1-2,.,TRBV19
TGTGCCAGCAGGCTCGGGTCGTATCAGCCCCAGCATTTT,CASRLGSYQPQHF,.,TRBJ1-5,.,TRBV2
TGTGCCAGCAGTGGAACAGGGTCCATCGGCAATCAGCCCCAGCATTTT,CASSGTGSIGNQPQHF,few,TRBJ1-5,.,TRBV2
TGTGCCAGCAGCCAGAACCAAGGAGGACTCGTCTCTGGAAACACCATATATTTT,CASSQNQGGLVSGNTIYF,.,TRBJ1-3,.,TRBV7-2
TGTGCCAGCAGCCCTGACAGTAACTACGAGCAGTACTTC,CASSPDSNYEQYF,.,TRBJ2-7,.,TRBV5-5
TGTGCCAGCAGTTACTTGACAGGGTCCATTGCCGGGGAGCTGTTTTTT,CASSYLTGSIAGELFF,.,TRBJ2-2,TRBD1,TRBV6-5
TGTGCCAGCAGCTCACCGACTGAGACGGCCAAAAACATTCAGTACTTC,CASSSPTETAKNIQYF,few,TRBJ2-4,.,TRBV11-2
TGTGCCAGCTCACCAGGGACAGGGTTTCCCGAGCAGTACTTC,CASSPGTGFPEQYF,.,TRBJ2-7,TRBD1,TRBV18
TGTGCCAGCTCACCACCCGGGGGGGACACTGAAGCTTTCTTT,CASSPPGGDTEAFF,few,TRBJ1-1,.,TRBV18
TGCAGCGTTGACCCGGGCGGGGCGAACACCGGGGAGCTGTTTTTT,CSVDPGGANTGELFF,.,TRBJ2-2,.,TRBV29-1
TGTGCCAGTAGTACCCAAAGTGAGGTGGCGTTCTTC,CASSTQSEVAFF,.,TRBJ2-1,.,TRBV19
TGTGCCAGCAGTGAAGGTCTGCCGATGGGCAGGGGCAGGGCTGGCTACACCTTC,CASSEGLPMGRGRAGYTF,.,TRBJ1-2,.,TRBV6-1
TGTGCCAGTAGTACGGGACAGCTTTACGAGCAGTACTTC,CASSTGQLYEQYF,large,TRBJ2-7,TRBD1,TRBV19
TGTGCCAGCAGCCGGGTAGGAGGGTTGGAGGCTTTCTTT,CASSRVGGLEAFF,.,TRBJ1-1,.,TRBV14
TGCGCCAGCAGCCACCTCGGAAGGGACAGAAAACTGTTTTTT,CASSHLGRDRKLFF,.,TRBJ1-4,TRBD1,TRBV4-1
TGTGCCAGTAGTATAACAGAGACGTATAGCAATCAGCCCCAGCATTTT,CASSITETYSNQPQHF,.,TRBJ1-5,.,TRBV19
TGTGCCAGCAGCCTCGGGACAGGGCCATATAGACCCCTCCACTTT,CASSLGTGPYRPLHF,.,TRBJ1-6,TRBD1,TRBV6-5